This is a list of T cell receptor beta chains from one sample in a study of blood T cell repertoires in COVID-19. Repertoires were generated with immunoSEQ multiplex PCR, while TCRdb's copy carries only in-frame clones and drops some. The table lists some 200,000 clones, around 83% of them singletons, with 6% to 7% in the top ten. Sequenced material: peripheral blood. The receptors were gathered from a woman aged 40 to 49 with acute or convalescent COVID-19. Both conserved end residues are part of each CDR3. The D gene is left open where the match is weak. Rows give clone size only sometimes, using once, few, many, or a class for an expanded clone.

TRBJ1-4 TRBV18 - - CASSPQDPQLSATNEKLFF TGTGCCAGCTCACCGCAGGATCCACAACTTAGTGCAACTAATGAAAAACTGTTTTTT
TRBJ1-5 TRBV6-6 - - CASSHQGGNQPQHF TGTGCCAGCAGCCATCAGGGCGGCAATCAGCCCCAGCATTTT
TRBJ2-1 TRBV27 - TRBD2 CASSLIAGVSYNEQFF TGTGCCAGCAGTCTAATAGCGGGAGTATCCTACAATGAGCAGTTCTTC
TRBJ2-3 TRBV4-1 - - CASSQVALPTSTDTQYF TGCGCCAGCAGCCAAGTGGCACTACCCACTAGCACAGATACGCAGTATTTT
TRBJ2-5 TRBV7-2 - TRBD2 CASSGTSGVLGTQYF TGTGCCAGCAGCGGGACTAGCGGGGTTCTTGGGACCCAGTACTTC
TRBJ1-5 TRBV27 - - CASSLSSNQPQHF TGTGCCAGCAGTCTCAGTAGCAATCAGCCCCAGCATTTT
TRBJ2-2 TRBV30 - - CAWSVERALNTGELFF TGTGCCTGGAGTGTGGAGCGGGCCCTTAACACCGGGGAGCTGTTTTTT
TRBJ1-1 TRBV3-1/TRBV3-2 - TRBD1 CASSPRTGLQSSFEAFF TGTGCCAGCAGCCCCCGGACAGGTCTACAGTCGAGCTTTGAAGCTTTCTTT
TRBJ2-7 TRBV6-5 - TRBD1 CASRGQGPHSYEQYF TGTGCCAGCAGGGGACAGGGGCCCCACTCCTACGAGCAGTACTTC
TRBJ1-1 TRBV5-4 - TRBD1 CASSAIQGNRISLTEAFF TGTGCCAGCAGCGCGATACAGGGGAATCGGATTAGCCTCACTGAAGCTTTCTTT
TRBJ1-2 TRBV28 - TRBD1 CASSRQGHGYTF TGTGCCAGCAGCCGACAGGGCCATGGCTACACCTTC
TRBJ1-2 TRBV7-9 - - CASSLGWTKDYGYTF TGTGCCAGCAGCTTAGGCTGGACTAAGGATTATGGCTACACCTTC
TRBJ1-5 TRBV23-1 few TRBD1 CASREKGGTGHRGDSNQPQHF TGCGCCAGCAGAGAAAAAGGTGGGACAGGGCATAGGGGGGATAGCAATCAGCCCCAGCATTTT
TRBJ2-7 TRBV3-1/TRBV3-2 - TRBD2 CASSQSSGVGGSYEQYF TGTGCCAGCAGCCAATCTAGCGGTGTTGGGGGGTCCTACGAGCAGTACTTC
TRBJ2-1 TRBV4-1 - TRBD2 CASSPREASYNEQFF TGCGCCAGCAGCCCCCGGGAGGCCTCCTACAATGAGCAGTTCTTC
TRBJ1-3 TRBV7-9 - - CASSWRSGGNTIYF TGTGCCAGCAGCTGGAGGTCGGGAGGAAACACCATATATTTT
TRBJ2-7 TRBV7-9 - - CASSLGFGRTTYEQYF TGTGCCAGCAGCTTAGGTTTTGGCCGTACAACCTACGAGCAGTACTTC
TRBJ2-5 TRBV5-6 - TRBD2 CASSFPSLGSGRFRETQYF TGTGCCAGCAGCTTCCCCTCGCTAGGTAGCGGGAGATTTCGGGAGACCCAGTACTTC
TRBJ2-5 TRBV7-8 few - CASSLVWGVETQYF TGTGCCAGCAGCTTAGTGTGGGGGGTAGAGACCCAGTACTTC
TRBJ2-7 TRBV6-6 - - CASSSQSSYEQYF TGTGCCAGCAGTTCACAGAGCTCCTACGAGCAGTACTTC
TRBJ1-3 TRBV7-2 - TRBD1 CASSPGTGRNTIYF TGTGCCAGCAGCCCCGGGACAGGAAGAAACACCATATATTTT
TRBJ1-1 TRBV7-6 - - CASSLGGWENTEAFF TGTGCCAGCAGCTTGGGGGGTTGGGAGAACACTGAAGCTTTCTTT
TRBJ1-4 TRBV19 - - CASSVHGAGGKLFF TGTGCCAGTAGTGTTCACGGAGCCGGGGGAAAACTGTTTTTT
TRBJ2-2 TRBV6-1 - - CASSELRSLDTGELFF TGTGCCAGCAGTGAGTTACGGTCATTAGACACCGGGGAGCTGTTTTTT
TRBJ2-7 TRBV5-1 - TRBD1 CASSLLGQGYEQYF TGCGCCAGCAGCTTGTTAGGACAGGGGTACGAGCAGTACTTC